The present entry profiles one T cell receptor (beta chain) with its context. The target antigen is unknown. Data came from immunoSEQ multiplex PCR; TCRdb stores just in-frame clones and leaves some out. Counted here are some 50,000 clones, approximately 70% occurring once; the ten biggest clones make up roughly 5%. CDR1 is GTSNPN, CDR2 SVGIG, per germline (reference sequence). V lost 0 bases and J lost 4, with 9 bases in between. This CDR3 comprises 13 residues. Following a roughly 9-day culture, CD4+ T cells were purified. The data derive from a study of vaccination effects on CD4 cells after COVID-19.

The chain couples TRBV30 to TRBJ1-1; D gene uncertain. This TCR was recovered from a human donor who received a COVID-19 vaccine. Sequenced here: CD4+ T cells from PBMCs cultured without peptide, sampled before COVID-19 vaccination. The CDR3 sequence: CAWSVIPGTEAFF. CDR3 coding DNA: TGTGCCTGGAGTGTAATCCCAGGCACTGAAGCTTTCTTT. The full variable domain, its missing parts supplied by reference TRBV30 and TRBJ1-1, is SQTIHQWPATLVQPVGSPLSLECTVEGTSNPNLYWYRQAAGRGLQLLFYSVGIGQISSEVPQNLSASRPQDRQFILSSKKLLLSDSGFYLCAWSVIPGTEAFFGQGTRLTVV.